This T cell receptor beta chain derives from a study of tumor-infiltrating lymphocytes in primary liver carcinoma. Background on the study: Surgeons treated the primary liver carcinoma of the patients by surgical resection. The patient group consisted of men and women aged 30 to 69 years.

The authors made TCR beta cDNA from about 500 ng total RNA with a constant-region primer. It was through three nested multiplex PCR rounds of slightly modified ARM-PCR that TCR beta libraries arose. Each CDR3 protein is one row after TCRdb ran MiXCR on the multiplex PCR reads. Found here are approximately 330,000 distinct CDR3 sequences, around 60% of them singletons; the top ten hold about 6%. It was unsorted whole blood that yielded blood RNA, and germline DNA was also extracted. They drew roughly 4.1 milliliters of peripheral blood before surgery. Sequencing was performed on peripheral blood. The TCR sequence derives from a middle-aged man with primary liver carcinoma and hepatitis B virus infection.

The CDR3: CASSYLRTSGRAEFGDTQYF. The CDR3 bases are TGTGCCAGCAGTTACCTTAGGACTAGCGGGAGGGCTGAATTTGGGGATACGCAGTATTTT. The chain combines TRBV6-5 with TRBJ2-3; 15 positions agree with TRBD2. The ends lost 2 bases at V and 6 bases at J; junction bases unmatched: 15. Looked up from germline, CDR1 is MNHEY and CDR2 is SVGAGI. This CDR3 region has 20 residues.